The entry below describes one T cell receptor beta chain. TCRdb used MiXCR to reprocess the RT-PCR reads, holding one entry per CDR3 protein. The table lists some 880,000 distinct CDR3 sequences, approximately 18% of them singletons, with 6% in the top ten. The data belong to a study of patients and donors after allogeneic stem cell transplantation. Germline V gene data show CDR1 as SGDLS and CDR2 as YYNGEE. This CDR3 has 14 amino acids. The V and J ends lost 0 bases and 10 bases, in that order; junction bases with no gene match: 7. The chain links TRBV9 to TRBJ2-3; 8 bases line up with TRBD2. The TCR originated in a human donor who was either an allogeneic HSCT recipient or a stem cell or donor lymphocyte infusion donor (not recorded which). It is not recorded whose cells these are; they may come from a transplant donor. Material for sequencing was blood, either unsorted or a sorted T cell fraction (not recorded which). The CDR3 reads CASSVDLTSVAQYF. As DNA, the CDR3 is TGTGCCAGCAGCGTAGATTTGACTAGCGTTGCGCAGTATTTT. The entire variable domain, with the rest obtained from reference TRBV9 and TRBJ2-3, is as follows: DSGVTQTPKHLITATGQRVTLRCSPRSGDLSVYWYQQSLDQGLQFLIQYYNGEERAKGNILERFSAQQFPDLHSELNLSSLELGDSALYFCASSVDLTSVAQYFGPGTRLTVL.